This T cell receptor beta chain originates from a study of blood T cell repertoires in COVID-19. Clones were read by immunoSEQ multiplex PCR, and TCRdb kept only the in-frame ones, dropping some. Counted here are around 180,000 clones, more than 75% occurring once; the ten biggest clones make up approximately 16%. Trimming left V 5 bases short and J 0 bases short, with 13 bases between. The CDR3 has 16 amino acids. Germline CDR1 is MRHNA and CDR2 is SNTAGT. The gene calls are TRBV6-4 and TRBJ2-2; perhaps TRBD2 as D (6 bases). The material sequenced was PBMCs or T cells enriched from blood (not recorded which). This sequence originates from a woman aged 45 to 65 with acute COVID-19. The CDR3, as DNA: TGTGCCAGCAGTCTTCATAGCGGAACGAACACCGGGGAGCTGTTTTTT. Its protein product is CASSLHSGTNTGELFF.